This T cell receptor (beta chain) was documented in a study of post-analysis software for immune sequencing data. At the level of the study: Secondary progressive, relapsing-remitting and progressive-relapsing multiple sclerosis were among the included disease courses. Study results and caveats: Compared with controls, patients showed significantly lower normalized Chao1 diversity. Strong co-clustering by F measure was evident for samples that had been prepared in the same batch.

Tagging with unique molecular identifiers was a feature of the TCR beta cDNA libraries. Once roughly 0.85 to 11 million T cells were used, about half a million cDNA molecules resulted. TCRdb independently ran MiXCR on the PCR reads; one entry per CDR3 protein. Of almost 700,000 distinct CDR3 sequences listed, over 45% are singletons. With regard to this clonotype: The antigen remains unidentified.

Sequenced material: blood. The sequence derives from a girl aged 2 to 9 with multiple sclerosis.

The CDR3 DNA follows: TGTGCCAGCAGCTTATCGACTCGCGCGGACAATGAGCAGTTCTTC. Translating it yields CASSLSTRADNEQFF. The chain couples TRBV11-3 to TRBJ2-1; D gene uncertain. V shed 2 bases and J shed 5 bases, with 13 bases lying between them. Per the germline V gene, CDR1 is SGHNT and CDR2 is YENEEA. This CDR3 region has 15 residues.